This TCR beta chain was recorded in a study of a mutant IDH1 vaccine in newly diagnosed glioma. Overall study context: Treated patients showed a male proportion of around 62%, a female proportion of about 40%, and a mean age of roughly 40 years. Earlier care involved radiotherapy, temozolomide, or both, and the majority received both.

Measured with immunoSEQ multiplex PCR; TCRdb has only the in-frame clones, and not every one. The data contain approximately 100,000 clones, around nine tenths of them seen just once; the ten biggest clones take up 0.56%. Time point of the sample: baseline, week 1 (first vaccination visit). Treatment of the sample: pre-vaccination baseline after standard-of-care therapy. Donors had new IDH1-mutant astrocytomas of WHO grade 3 or 4 (ATRX-lost). The V and J ends lost 0 bases and 2 bases respectively, with 16 bases between them. This CDR3 has 17 amino acids. The germline V gene has CDR1 LNHDA and CDR2 SQIVND (reference sequence). A note on this clone: The antigen is not known.

Study-wide points: Vaccination elicited immune responses in roughly 93% of patients.

The sequence derives from a woman between 50 and 59 years old with glioma. Material: PBMCs, obtained from a glioma patient treated with radiotherapy, temozolomide or both. V gene TRBV19 combines with J gene TRBJ1-1; D not resolved. Here the CDR3 DNA reads TGTGCCAGTAGTATAGATCCGTGGAGAAAAATAAACACTGAAGCTTTCTTT. Protein sequence: CASSIDPWRKINTEAFF.